The text below deals with one T cell receptor (beta chain). The data were produced by immunoSEQ multiplex PCR, yet TCRdb's version contains in-frame clones alone and is incomplete. The table has 55,000 to 75,000 clones, roughly nine tenths seen once. This sample stems from a study of T cell changes during pregnancy in multiple sclerosis. The germline V gene encodes CDR1 SNHLY and CDR2 FYNNEI. CDR3 length equals 14 residues. Trimming took 7 bases from V and 8 from J; bases not matched to a gene: 10. The sequence derives from a female donor in good health, enrolled as a control in a pregnancy study. The sequences come from peripheral blood, collected after pregnancy. This chain connects TRBV2 to TRBJ2-1, with TRBD1 matching over 8 bases. CDR3 DNA: TGTGCCAGCAAGGCTGGCAGGGGGCTCGATGAGCAGTTCTTC. Protein sequence: CASKAGRGLDEQFF.